These T cell receptor beta chains were read from a single sample in a study of CD8+ T cells in alopecia areata. The assay was immunoSEQ multiplex PCR, and TCRdb's table has in-frame clones only and misses some. Of 180,000 or so clones listed, around 49% are singletons. The material sequenced was CD8+ T cells sorted from blood, taken around week 54, from a patient treated with tofacitinib. These receptors were taken from a human donor with alopecia areata. Both conserved end residues are part of each CDR3.

v_call	cdr3_aa
TRBV18	CASSPDGTLTYEQYF
TRBV7-9	CASSEALSWGSGANVLTF
TRBV7-8	CASSLDSRTTSYEQYF
TRBV9	CASSVESGGAYNEQFF
TRBV9	CASSLNTDTQYF
TRBV5-6	CASSLNAGLEQYF
TRBV6-5	CASSHGGATLWFF
TRBV19	CASSKNPDRGGRVGELFF
TRBV7-6	CASSPYGAGTGLGEQYF
TRBV5-6	CASSLLGHLNTEAFF
TRBV9	CASSVADNPDTQYF
TRBV29-1	CSVDAGSNHEQYF
TRBV6-8	CASSYPSNEQFF
TRBV9	CASSVAGQGLDEQYF
TRBV29-1	CSQFEGDTTYEQYF
TRBV4-2	CASSQVQRGGYEQYF
TRBV5-6	CASNFVGLSAFF
TRBV29-1	CSVEDDTEAFF
TRBV2	CASSLAGPSTDTQYF
TRBV19	CASSIDGETEAFF
TRBV18	CASSSGQGTGEQFF
TRBV7-9	CASSHPHQETQYF
TRBV5-1	CASSFAGEQFF
TRBV2	CASIRETQYF
TRBV27	CASSEERDYEQYF
TRBV5-1	CASSLDASYNEQFF
TRBV5-1	CASSLELPYQETQYF
TRBV5-6	CASSLLTSGGPNTGELFF
TRBV7-2	CASSLAHPRETQYF
TRBV7-9	CASSLTGPNTGELFF
TRBV7-9	CASSSGGVMETQYF
TRBV29-1	CSVEPRGDEQFF
TRBV27	CASSQGPGSRAYNEQFF